This T cell receptor (beta chain) was recorded in a study of Ad26.COV2.S vaccination and SARS-CoV-2 variants. Background on the study: By the intramuscular route, Ad26.COV2.S was given once, or twice 56 days apart.

Regarding this clone: Its antigen remains unknown.

Treatment of the sample: around 19 received Ad26.COV2.S at low or high dose, single or two shots; several received placebo; per-sample allocation not given. Sampling took place 63 days after the first vaccine or placebo injection. Aged 18-55 years, donor was enrolled in Boston around 2020. Overall study findings and caveats: Recipients given vaccine exceeded placebo recipients in spike-specific TCR breadth. There was a possibility that the TCR breadth and depth analyses underestimated total T cell responses.

Sequencing used immunoSEQ multiplex PCR; TCRdb keeps in-frame clones, though not all of them. The sample records around 450,000 clones, about 88% being singletons. Germline V gene sequence: CDR1 SNHLY, CDR2 FYNNEI. V shed 6 bases, J shed 5 bases, and the junction held 2 bases outside the gene matches. The CDR3 runs 12 residues. This sequence originates from a person aged 18-60 years who received the Ad26.COV2.S COVID-19 vaccine or a placebo. Sequenced material: peripheral blood, taken in a trial of Ad26.COV2.S vaccine versus placebo. This chain links TRBV2 with TRBJ2-7; 9 nucleotides match TRBD1. CDR3 sequence reads: CASRGQGNEQYF. The DNA for the CDR3 is TGTGCCAGCAGGGGACAGGGAAACGAGCAGTACTTC.